This TCR beta chain derives from a study of neurological immune-mediated disorders. With 10-nucleotide random UMIs included, cDNA was synthesized by 5'RACE. TCRdb independently ran MiXCR on the 5' RACE reads; one entry per CDR3 protein. The data show some 10,000 distinct CDR3 sequences, 22% seen once. Germline CDR1 SGHRS, CDR2 YFSETQ. The V gene lost 7 bases and the J gene lost 2 bases, with 15 bases spanning the gap. This CDR3 spans 14 amino acids. General study points: The most TCR clonal expansion was seen in HTLV-1-associated myelopathy, and the least was seen in multiple sclerosis, which fell below healthy controls. None of the CDR3 amino acid sequences in expanded clones turned up in more than one subject, which points to private repertoires in all groups.

This clonotype was detected many times. Its antigen is unidentified. Sequencing was performed on CD8+ T cells from blood. The chain combines TRBV5-1 with TRBJ2-5, with D possibly matching TRBD1 (5 bases). The sequence derives from a woman between 40 and 55 years old with multiple sclerosis. The CDR3 protein is CASSSLGVQETQYF. CDR3 nucleotide sequence: TGCGCCAGCTCCTCCTTAGGGGTGCAAGAGACCCAGTACTTC.